Presented here are 15 T cell receptor beta chains from one specimen sequenced in a study of CD8+ T cells in alopecia areata. cDNA serving as the sequencing template came from extracted, reverse transcribed RNA. Sequencing was performed with immunoSEQ multiplex PCR; in TCRdb, only in-frame clones are kept and a portion is missing. The data contain about 290,000 clones, 58% of them singletons. Documented treatment: oral pan-JAK inhibitor, 5-10 mg twice daily. This specimen was CD4+ T cells sorted from blood, taken at week 24, from a patient treated with tofacitinib. The receptor source for this set is a human donor with alopecia areata.

The genes are TRBV6-5 and TRBJ1-1; the D gene is possibly TRBD1 (5 bases). Trimming took 0 bases from V and 8 from J, leaving 10 bases between them. This CDR3 is built from 13 residues. Germline CDR1 reads MNHEY; CDR2 reads SVGAGI. The CDR3: CASSYSGRMEAFF. The CDR3 DNA follows: TGTGCCAGCAGTTACTCGGGACGGATGGAAGCTTTCTTT.

This clone was detected only a few times. The CDR3 nucleotides are TGTGCCAGCAGCCCCCCGGGAGCCTTCGCCTACAATGAGCAGTTCTTC. Its translation is CASSPPGAFAYNEQFF. V is TRBV28 and J is TRBJ2-1; D is possibly TRBD2 (6 bases). V was shortened by 6 bases and J by 2 bases, with 17 bases between the two germline ends. Germline V gene data show CDR1 as MDHEN and CDR2 as SYDVKM. The CDR3 covers 16 residues.

This clone came up a few times. The chain has TRBV5-6 and TRBJ1-5; weak D call: TRBD1 (6 bases). CDR3 length: 16 residues. Germline values: CDR1 SGHDT, CDR2 YYEEEE. Trimming removed 1 base from V and 3 bases from J, with 14 bases in between. The CDR3 loop reads CASSLRAGVNNQPQHF. CDR3 DNA sequence: TGTGCCAGCAGCTTGCGCGCAGGGGTCAACAATCAGCCCCAGCATTTT. Full variable domain (missing parts from reference TRBV5-6 and TRBJ1-5): DAGVTQSPTHLIKTRGQQVTLRCSPKSGHDTVSWYQQALGQGPQFIFQYYEEEERQRGNFPDRFSGHQFPNYSSELNVNALLLGDSALYLCASSLRAGVNNQPQHFGDGTRLSIL.

The chain joins TRBV10-3 to TRBJ1-5, with D possibly TRBD1 on 5 matching bases. Trimming stripped 4 bases from V and 5 bases from J, with 12 bases between. CDR3 length: 14 amino acids. Germline CDR1 reads ENHRY; CDR2 reads SYGVKD. The CDR3 DNA follows: TGTGCCATCAGTGGGGGGAATCAAGATCAGCCCCAGCATTTT. The encoded protein is CAISGGNQDQPQHF.

The J gene is TRBJ1-1, the V gene TRBV30; a weak D match, TRBD1 (6 bases). V lost 7 bases and J 0 bases, leaving 15 bases between the germline ends. Germline lookup yields CDR1 GTSNPN and CDR2 SVGIG (reference sequence). This CDR3 spans 14 amino acids. The CDR3 spells CASGRTALNTEAFF. The CDR3 DNA follows: TGTGCCTCAGGCCGGACAGCGTTGAACACTGAAGCTTTCTTT.

This clone was detected a few times. The V and J genes are TRBV29-1 and TRBJ1-5; 9 nucleotides agree with TRBD1. This CDR3 has 14 amino acids. Germline lookup yields CDR1 SQVTM and CDR2 ANQGSEA. The V gene end was trimmed by 5 bases and the J gene end by 4 bases; junction bases not matched to a gene: 6. This CDR3 is CSVRGQGKNQPQHF. In DNA form, the CDR3 reads TGCAGCGTTAGGGGACAGGGAAAAAATCAGCCCCAGCATTTT. The whole variable domain, filled in from reference TRBV29-1 and TRBJ1-5, reads SAVISQKPSRDICQRGTSLTIQCQVDSQVTMMFWYRQQPGQSLTLIATANQGSEATYESGFVIDKFPISRPNLTFSTLTVSNMSPEDSSIYLCSVRGQGKNQPQHFGDGTRLSIL.

The rearrangement uses TRBV9 and TRBJ2-1, with 7 positions matching TRBD2. The CDR3 runs 18 residues. Trimming cost V 0 bases and J 4 bases; bases outside gene matches: 13. Germline values: CDR1 SGDLS, CDR2 YYNGEE. CDR3 in amino acids: CASSVGPSGDTPYNEQFF. As DNA, the CDR3 is TGTGCCAGCAGCGTAGGTCCTAGCGGAGATACTCCGTACAATGAGCAGTTCTTC.

The CDR3 DNA sequence: TGCGCCAGCAGCCAGCGCAGAACCGCTGGGGGGGCCGGGGAGCTGTTTTTT. This sequence encodes CASSQRRTAGGAGELFF. V and J are TRBV4-1 and TRBJ2-2, with 7 bases aligning to TRBD2. The CDR3 totals 17 residues. The V gene end was trimmed by 3 bases and the J gene end by 6 bases; junction bases not matched to a gene: 13. CDR1 and CDR2 from the germline V gene are MGHRA and YSYEKL.

This clone was found once. This chain joins TRBV30 and TRBJ2-7; 10 nucleotides line up with TRBD2. V lost 5 bases, J lost 5 bases, and 3 bases stayed unmatched. The germline CDR1 and CDR2 sequences are GTSNPN and SVGIG (reference sequence). This CDR3 has 12 amino acids. The CDR3 sequence: CAWASGGHEQYF. As DNA, the CDR3 is TGTGCCTGGGCTAGCGGGGGCCACGAGCAGTACTTC. The full variable domain, completed using reference TRBV30 and TRBJ2-7, is SQTIHQWPATLVQPVGSPLSLECTVEGTSNPNLYWYRQAAGRGLQLLFYSVGIGQISSEVPQNLSASRPQDRQFILSSKKLLLSDSGFYLCAWASGGHEQYFGPGTRLTVT.

The V and J genes are TRBV30 and TRBJ2-1; D perhaps matches TRBD2 (6 bases). Germline-derived CDR1 and CDR2 are GTSNPN and SVGIG (reference sequence). This CDR3 spans 16 amino acids. The germline V and J ends were trimmed by 2 bases and 0 bases, with 14 bases remaining between them. CDR3: CAWSKGGASSYNEQFF. The CDR3 nucleotides are TGTGCCTGGAGTAAGGGCGGGGCCAGCTCCTACAATGAGCAGTTCTTC.

This sequence joins TRBV6-6 and TRBJ2-5; D remains unclear. The CDR3 runs to 10 residues. The germline V and J ends were trimmed by 2 bases and 10 bases, with 5 bases remaining between them. The germline V gene has CDR1 MNHNY and CDR2 SVGAGI (reference sequence). The CDR3 loop is CASSYRVQYF. The CDR3 DNA reads as TGTGCCAGCAGTTACCGGGTCCAGTACTTC.

This clone was counted between two and nine times. The DNA for the CDR3 is TGTGCCAGCAGCGTAGCTACGAACTATGGCTACACCTTC. Translation gives CASSVATNYGYTF. This sequence joins TRBV9 and TRBJ1-2; no clear D gene. The length of the CDR3 is 13 residues. V lost 0 bases, J lost 2 bases, and 5 bases lay in between. Germline-derived CDR1 and CDR2 are SGDLS and YYNGEE.

CDR3 in DNA: TGTGCCAGCAGCTTAGGCCGGGACAGAACTAACTATGGCTACACCTTC. Its translation: CASSLGRDRTNYGYTF. The V gene is TRBV7-8, the J gene TRBJ1-2; 7 bases match TRBD1. Germline V lookup: CDR1 SGHVS, CDR2 FQNEAQ. After removal of 1 base from V and 0 bases from J, the junction contained 5 bases not matched to a gene. The length of the CDR3 is 16 residues.

This clone was found once. This chain links TRBV7-2 with TRBJ2-3; D gene unclear. Looked up from germline, CDR1 is SGHTA and CDR2 is FQGNSA. Trimming pared 2 bases from V and 2 bases from J, leaving 11 bases between. The CDR3 spans 15 residues. The CDR3, as DNA: TGTGCCAGCAGCTTAATCGGTCTGACCACAGATACGCAGTATTTT. This sequence encodes CASSLIGLTTDTQYF.

The chain couples TRBV30 to TRBJ2-3, with 9 bases aligning to TRBD1. In germline, CDR1 is GTSNPN, CDR2 SVGIG (reference sequence). The CDR3 totals 19 residues. The junction had 16 bases not matched to a gene; V was cut back by 3 bases and J by 0 bases. CDR3 sequence reads: CAWSADQSWGQGSTDTQYF. CDR3 sequence (DNA): TGTGCCTGGAGCGCTGATCAGTCTTGGGGACAGGGAAGCACAGATACGCAGTATTTT.